What follows are 26 T cell receptor beta chains derived from one specimen sequenced in a study of a mutant IDH1 vaccine in newly diagnosed glioma. The table came from immunoSEQ multiplex PCR; TCRdb's copy has only in-frame clones and leaves some out. The sample shows just over 60,000 clones, under 85% of them seen only once. The time point here: week 47, end of study. A 20-mer mutant IDH1 peptide at 300 ug was injected subcutaneously with topical imiquimod. These receptors' antigens are unknown. Here the sequenced sample was PBMCs, taken from a glioma patient whose treatment included an IDH1 peptide vaccine. The source of these receptors is a man aged 25-45 years with glioma.

J is TRBJ2-3 and V is TRBV5-1, with D uncertain. This CDR3 comprises 17 residues. Germline CDR1 SGHRS, CDR2 YFSETQ. V was shortened by 0 bases and J by 6 bases, with 20 bases between the two germline ends. This chain's CDR3 is CASSLAWGGVIPDTQYF. The CDR3 DNA reads TGCGCCAGCAGCTTGGCCTGGGGTGGCGTAATTCCGGATACGCAGTATTTT.

The chain couples TRBV6-1 to TRBJ2-7, with D perhaps matching TRBD2 (5 bases). The V end was cut by 4 bases, the J end by 1 base, with 11 bases between. The germline V gene has CDR1 MNHNS and CDR2 SASEGT. The CDR3 runs to 14 residues. CDR3 protein: CASSVQEGSYEQYF. The DNA of the CDR3 is TGTGCCAGCAGTGTACAAGAGGGATCCTACGAGCAGTACTTC.

The chain is built from TRBV9 and TRBJ2-3; unclear D gene. The CDR3 totals 13 residues. V gave up 3 bases and J gave up 3 bases, with 8 bases separating them. CDR1 and CDR2 (germline): SGDLS, YYNGEE. As DNA, the CDR3 is TGTGCCAGCAGCGACCGTTGGACAGATACGCAGTATTTT. This gives the protein CASSDRWTDTQYF.

The chain couples TRBV27 to TRBJ2-1; maybe TRBD1 (5 bases). The CDR3 spans 13 residues. V was pared by 3 bases and J by 12 bases, with 15 bases between. CDR1 and CDR2 (germline): MNHEY, SMNVEV (reference sequence). CDR3 residues: CASSFSLQGRQFF. The CDR3 DNA follows: TGTGCCAGCAGTTTTAGTTTGCAGGGAAGGCAGTTCTTC.

The V gene is TRBV27, the J gene TRBJ1-3; D uncertain. CDR1 MNHEY and CDR2 SMNVEV come from the germline V gene (reference sequence). The CDR3 sequence is 13 residues long. V was shortened by 6 bases and J by 0 bases, with 6 bases between the two germline ends. In DNA form, the CDR3 reads TGTGCCAGCAGACCCTACTCTGGAAACACCATATATTTT. Translating it yields CASRPYSGNTIYF.

The chain employs TRBV29-1 and TRBJ1-3; a possible D gene is TRBD1 (6 bases). With 7 bases removed from V and 0 bases from J, the gap between germline ends came to 10 bases. CDR1 and CDR2 from the germline V gene are SQVTM and ANQGSEA. The CDR3 length is 13 residues. DNA of the CDR3: TGCAGCGCGAGACAGGTCTCTGGAAACACCATATATTTT. This translates into CSARQVSGNTIYF.

The rearrangement uses TRBV7-9 and TRBJ2-2; D may be TRBD2 (5 bases). This CDR3 has 15 amino acids. Trimming removed 2 bases from V and 0 bases from J, with 7 bases in between. Germline CDR1 and CDR2: SEHNR and FQNEAQ (reference sequence). The CDR3 DNA sequence: TGTGCCAGCAGCTTACAGGAGGCGAACACCGGGGAGCTGTTTTTT. It translates to CASSLQEANTGELFF. The whole variable domain, filled in from reference TRBV7-9 and TRBJ2-2, reads DTGVSQNPRHKITKRGQNVTFRCDPISEHNRLYWYRQTLGQGPEFLTYFQNEAQLEKSRLLSDRFSAERPKGSFSTLEIQRTEQGDSAMYLCASSLQEANTGELFFGEGSRLTVL.

The chain couples TRBV6-5 to TRBJ2-7; no firm D call. The CDR3 runs 14 residues. Trimming took off 6 bases at V and 2 bases at J, with 14 bases between the two ends. CDR1 and CDR2 from the germline V gene are MNHEY and SVGAGI. CDR3 nucleotide sequence: TGTGCCAGCAGCTCCCGCGGCACAACCTACGAGCAGTACTTC. Translating it yields CASSSRGTTYEQYF.

J is TRBJ1-4 and V is TRBV6-1; 9 nucleotides match TRBD1. Germline-derived CDR1 and CDR2 are MNHNS and SASEGT. V trimming: 8 bases; J trimming: 8 bases; junction bases outside the gene matches: 9. The CDR3 is 14 amino acids. CDR3 coding DNA: TGTGCCAGCGATTCCGGGACAGGGTGGGAAAAACTGTTTTTT. Translated: CASDSGTGWEKLFF.

This sequence joins TRBV11-3 and TRBJ1-1, with D unresolved. Deletions cut 2 bases from V and 1 base from J, with 17 bases between. The CDR3 contains 17 residues. The germline gives CDR1 SGHNT, CDR2 YENEEA. CDR3 nucleotides: TGTGCCAGCAGCTTAACCCGACGAGGGAGGGAGAACACTGAAGCTTTCTTT. Residues: CASSLTRRGRENTEAFF.

The chain combines TRBV14 with TRBJ2-3, with D tentatively TRBD2 (5 bases). V was trimmed by 0 bases and J by 0 bases, leaving 10 bases between them. The CDR3 extends over 16 amino acids. Germline values: CDR1 SGHDN, CDR2 FVKESK. Written as DNA, the CDR3 is TGTGCCAGCAGCCAAGATAGGCGGACTAGCACAGATACGCAGTATTTT. Its translation is CASSQDRRTSTDTQYF. Based on the CDR3 plus reference TRBV14 and TRBJ2-3, the full variable domain is EAGVTQFPSHSVIEKGQTVTLRCDPISGHDNLYWYRRVMGKEIKFLLHFVKESKQDESGMPNNRFLAERTGGTYSTLKVQPAELEDSGVYFCASSQDRRTSTDTQYFGPGTRLTVL.

The table lists this clone with a few counts. The chain carries TRBV27 and TRBJ1-1, with D perhaps matching TRBD1 (5 bases). Germline V gives CDR1 MNHEY, CDR2 SMNVEV (reference sequence). CDR3 length equals 14 residues. Trimming removed 6 bases from V and 7 bases from J, with 18 bases in between. The CDR3 DNA reads as TGTGCCAGCAGGGTCCGGGGCCCAGGGTATGAAGCTTTCTTT. Translating gives CASRVRGPGYEAFF.

J is TRBJ1-3 and V is TRBV5-1; a possible D gene is TRBD1 (5 bases). The CDR3 is 15 residues long. Trimming pared 0 bases from V and 0 bases from J, leaving 7 bases between. CDR1 is SGHRS, CDR2 YFSETQ, per germline. The CDR3 region has the DNA TGCGCCAGCAGCTTGGGACAGAGCTCTGGAAACACCATATATTTT. Its translation: CASSLGQSSGNTIYF.

This chain links TRBV6-5 with TRBJ1-4, with D hard to call. Germline loops: CDR1 MNHEY, CDR2 SVGAGI. Trimming stripped 10 bases from V and 0 bases from J, with 15 bases between. CDR3 length equals 15 residues. The CDR3 is CATRRAIATNEKLFF. DNA of the CDR3: TGTGCCACTCGAAGGGCTATTGCAACTAATGAAAAACTGTTTTTT.

The rearrangement links TRBV7-8 to TRBJ2-7; 11 nucleotides match TRBD2. Germline CDR1 reads SGHVS; CDR2 reads FQNEAQ. The length of the CDR3 is 19 residues. The V gene end was trimmed by 5 bases and the J gene end by 3 bases; junction bases not matched to a gene: 18. In DNA form, the CDR3 reads TGTGCCAGCAGCCCGAGGTGGCTAGCGGGGGGCCCAAGATACTACGAGCAGTACTTC. This gives the protein CASSPRWLAGGPRYYEQYF. Combining the CDR3 with reference TRBV7-8 and TRBJ2-7 gives the whole variable domain GAGVSQSPRYKVAKRGQDVALRCDPISGHVSLFWYQQALGQGPEFLTYFQNEAQLDKSGLPSDRFFAERPEGSVSTLKIQRTQQEDSAVYLCASSPRWLAGGPRYYEQYFGPGTRLTVT.

CDR3 DNA: TGTGCCAGCACTAGCGGGGGTTACAATGAGCAGTTCTTC. The encoded protein is CASTSGGYNEQFF. This sequence joins TRBV6-5 and TRBJ2-1; 10 positions match TRBD2. From germline, CDR1 is MNHEY and CDR2 SVGAGI. V shed 7 bases and J 4 bases; nucleotides not matched to a gene: 1. The CDR3 consists of 13 residues.

The genes are TRBV7-9 and TRBJ2-3; TRBD1 aligns across 7 bases. The trim removed 2 bases at V and 1 base at J, leaving 3 bases unmatched. The CDR3 totals 15 residues. The germline gives CDR1 SEHNR, CDR2 FQNEAQ (reference sequence). The CDR3 DNA sequence: TGTGCCAGCAGCTTACCTGGACAGGGCACAGATACGCAGTATTTT. It specifies CASSLPGQGTDTQYF.

The chain has TRBV19 and TRBJ2-1, with TRBD2 matching over 11 bases. The germline gives CDR1 LNHDA, CDR2 SQIVND (reference sequence). V was clipped by 5 bases and J by 0 bases; unmatched bases: 9. This CDR3 is built from 18 residues. CDR3 DNA sequence: TGTGCCAGTAGTTGGGGATTAGCGGGGGGGCTCTCCTACAATGAGCAGTTCTTC. This gives the protein CASSWGLAGGLSYNEQFF.

This chain uses TRBV30 with TRBJ1-5; D unclear. V lost 0 bases to trimming and J lost 3 bases, with 12 bases between them. From germline, CDR1 is GTSNPN and CDR2 SVGIG (reference sequence). The CDR3 is 15 amino acids. The CDR3 loop is CAWSVTGRYNQPQHF. For the CDR3, the DNA is TGTGCCTGGAGTGTAACTGGCCGGTACAATCAGCCCCAGCATTTT. The full variable domain, its missing parts supplied by reference TRBV30 and TRBJ1-5, is SQTIHQWPATLVQPVGSPLSLECTVEGTSNPNLYWYRQAAGRGLQLLFYSVGIGQISSEVPQNLSASRPQDRQFILSSKKLLLSDSGFYLCAWSVTGRYNQPQHFGDGTRLSIL.

The chain recombines TRBV19 with TRBJ2-7; perhaps D is TRBD1 or TRBD2 (5 bases each). V was cut by 3 bases and J by 3 bases, with 12 bases left in between. CDR3 length: 14 amino acids. CDR1 is LNHDA and CDR2 is SQIVND in the germline V gene (reference sequence). The CDR3 nucleotides read TGTGCCAGTAGTATCCGGGACGGCCGCTACGAGCAGTACTTC. This translates into CASSIRDGRYEQYF. The full variable domain, with the rest looked up from reference TRBV19 and TRBJ2-7, is DGGITQSPKYLFRKEGQNVTLSCEQNLNHDAMYWYRQDPGQGLRLIYYSQIVNDFQKGDIAEGYSVSREKKESFPLTVTSAQKNPTAFYLCASSIRDGRYEQYFGPGTRLTVT.

The chain couples TRBV25-1 to TRBJ2-2; D is unresolved. Germline assignment: CDR1 MGHDK and CDR2 SYGVNS. V gave up 4 bases and J gave up 3 bases, with 6 bases separating them. The CDR3 runs to 13 residues. CDR3 protein: CASSGDHTGELFF. Here the CDR3 DNA reads TGTGCCAGCAGTGGGGATCACACCGGGGAGCTGTTTTTT. Full variable domain (missing parts from reference TRBV25-1 and TRBJ2-2): EADIYQTPRYLVIGTGKKITLECSQTMGHDKMYWYQQDPGMELHLIHYSYGVNSTEKGDLSSESTVSRIRTEHFPLTLESARPSHTSQYLCASSGDHTGELFFGEGSRLTVL.

The chain has TRBV2 and TRBJ1-3; TRBD1 aligns across 7 bases. J was trimmed by 4 bases and V by 10 bases; bases with no gene match: 13. The CDR3 runs to 15 residues. Germline CDR1 and CDR2: SNHLY and FYNNEI. The CDR3 protein is CATWGTATTGNTIYF. Written as DNA, the CDR3 is TGTGCCACCTGGGGGACAGCTACTACAGGAAACACCATATATTTT.

This chain joins TRBV30 and TRBJ1-3, with D unclear. The V end was cut by 2 bases, the J end by 2 bases, with 13 bases between. The CDR3 is 15 residues long. The V gene's germline CDR1 is GTSNPN and CDR2 SVGIG (reference sequence). The CDR3 nucleotides are TGTGCCTGGAGTATCCACGGGCAGACTGGAAACACCATATATTTT. Translation: CAWSIHGQTGNTIYF.

The J gene is TRBJ2-1, the V gene TRBV7-8; no reliable D call. The V and J ends lost 4 bases and 0 bases respectively, with 13 bases between them. The length of the CDR3 is 16 residues. Per the germline V gene, CDR1 is SGHVS and CDR2 is FQNEAQ. CDR3 loop: CASSSEKKGSYNEQFF. The CDR3, as DNA: TGTGCCAGCAGCTCGGAGAAAAAGGGCTCCTACAATGAGCAGTTCTTC.

The chain uses TRBV9 and TRBJ2-4, with 7 positions matching TRBD2. V was pared by 0 bases and J by 2 bases, with 14 bases of the junction left unmatched. This CDR3 is built from 19 residues. The V gene's germline CDR1 is SGDLS and CDR2 YYNGEE. This CDR3 is CASSVDPLAGDSSKNIQYF. CDR3 nucleotides: TGTGCCAGCAGCGTAGATCCTTTGGCGGGAGATTCTTCCAAAAACATTCAGTACTTC.

The chain uses TRBV28 and TRBJ1-5; D possibly corresponds to TRBD1 (6 bases). The CDR3 totals 15 residues. Looked up from germline, CDR1 is MDHEN and CDR2 is SYDVKM. Trimming removed 5 bases at V and 4 bases at J, with 15 bases between. The CDR3 here is CASSPKGQGNQPQHF. The CDR3 coding sequence is TGTGCCAGCAGTCCCAAGGGGCAGGGGAATCAGCCCCAGCATTTT.